This TCR beta chain was captured in a study of PD-1 blockade in classical Hodgkin lymphoma. Sequenced by immunoSEQ multiplex PCR; TCRdb stores in-frame clones only, minus some. The sample includes 5,000 to 7,000 clones, about 76% of them seen just once. Stated time point: cycle 4 day 1 (C4D1), after six to seven weeks of nivolumab. Brentuximab vedotin exposure varied, and every patient relapsed after autologous stem cell transplantation. The authors enriched CD8+ T cells from thawed PBMCs via magnetic negative selection. CDR1 and CDR2 (germline): LNHDA, SQIVND (reference sequence). V lost 3 bases to trimming and J lost 7 bases, with 15 bases between them. The CDR3 runs to 14 residues.

The origin of this receptor is a human donor with classical Hodgkin lymphoma. V and J are TRBV19 and TRBJ1-1; TRBD1 is a possible D gene (6 bases). The sample consisted of CD8+ T cells from blood, taken before the fourth cycle of nivolumab. The CDR3 DNA reads TGTGCCAGTAGTATCCCACAGGGTTTTGATGAAGCTTTCTTT. Its translation is CASSIPQGFDEAFF.